This T cell receptor (beta chain) was sequenced in a study of regulatory T cells in long-lasting Graves disease. For the study at large: Treatment with antithyroid drugs for over 5 years, together with positive TSH receptor antibodies, meant persistent Graves' disease. Study results and caveats: Persistent-disease Graves' patients showed less TCR diversity than new cases.

This sample's time point: persistent/refractory GD, antithyroid drugs over 5 years with positive TRAb. The TCR library used RNA extracted from PBMCs. In its sample, this clonotype was seen a few times. Its antigen is not identified. With iRepertoire HTBI primers and Arm-PCR of CDR3 regions, TCR beta libraries were built. TCRdb re-called the multiplex PCR reads with MiXCR, one entry per CDR3 protein. The data contain around 460,000 distinct CDR3 sequences, approximately 23% of them singletons. The sequence came from a female donor with Graves disease. Source: peripheral blood mononuclear cells (PBMCs), taken when the disease was refractory, from a patient treated with antithyroid drugs.

CDR3 region: CASSRSPGTGEFWGYYEQYF. CDR3 DNA: TGTGCCAGCAGCCGGTCCCCCGGGACAGGGGAATTTTGGGGGTACTACGAGCAGTACTTC. The chain carries TRBV7-9 and TRBJ2-7; 10 bases are a match to TRBD1. Germline V CDR1 and CDR2: SEHNR, FQNEAQ (reference sequence). With V trimmed by 5 bases and J by 3 bases, 22 bases remained unmatched. The CDR3 is 20 amino acids. The full variable domain, in which reference TRBV7-9 and TRBJ2-7 provide the parts outside the CDR3, is DTGVSQNPRHKITKRGQNVTFRCDPISEHNRLYWYRQTLGQGPEFLTYFQNEAQLEKSRLLSDRFSAERPKGSFSTLEIQRTEQGDSAMYLCASSRSPGTGEFWGYYEQYFGPGTRLTVT.